The clone carrying this T cell receptor (beta chain) was counted between two and nine times. Its antigen is unknown. Each CDR3 protein is one row after TCRdb ran MiXCR on the reads. The sample has a few hundred thousand distinct CDR3 sequences; 22% are singletons. The sample comes from a study of T cell repertoires in cytomegalovirus infection. As for the study in general: Indicated by public TCR beta signatures were CMV infection and matching HLA type. Points from the study as a whole: Dominating the ex vivo response were HLA-C-restricted CMV-specific TCR beta clonotypes.

The germline CDR1 and CDR2 sequences are SGHNT and YYREEE (reference sequence). Trimming cost V 1 base and J 5 bases; bases outside gene matches: 6. This CDR3 has 15 residues. The genes are TRBV5-4 and TRBJ2-1; 7 bases are a match to TRBD1. The starting material was cultured PBMCs, obtained from culture after CMV antigen stimulation. This receptor was identified in a human donor in good health (CMV status not recorded). Some clones in this sample may be carry-over from other donors' samples. CDR3 sequence (DNA): TGTGCCAGCAGCTTGAGGGGGCTCGGTGACAATGAGCAGTTCTTC. This encodes CASSLRGLGDNEQFF. Full variable domain (missing parts from reference TRBV5-4 and TRBJ2-1): ETGVTQSPTHLIKTRGQQVTLRCSSQSGHNTVSWYQQALGQGPQFIFQYYREEENGRGNFPPRFSGLQFPNYSSELNVNALELDDSALYLCASSLRGLGDNEQFFGPGTRLTVL.